These 21 T cell receptor beta chains were sequenced from one sample in a study of shared clonotypes between healthy human individuals. Assay: immunoSEQ multiplex PCR; the TCRdb copy retains only in-frame clones and omits some. The sample includes 2 million to 3 million clones, approximately 90% seen only once; the top ten take over 0.12%. Sequencing was done on a sample of naive CD4+ T cells sorted from blood. Subset meaning: CD45RA+ positively selected. The receptors were gathered from a man aged 18-30 years in good health.

This rearrangement joins TRBV30 to TRBJ2-7; D is unclear. V gave up 4 bases and J gave up 4 bases, with 14 bases separating them. This CDR3 spans 13 amino acids. Germline V lookup: CDR1 GTSNPN, CDR2 SVGIG (reference sequence). The CDR3 spells CAWTTQVGYEQYF. In nucleotides, the CDR3 is TGTGCCTGGACCACTCAGGTGGGGTACGAGCAGTACTTC.

This rearrangement joins TRBV19 to TRBJ1-5; D perhaps matches TRBD1 (6 bases). The CDR3 has 15 amino acids. CDR1 LNHDA and CDR2 SQIVND come from the germline V gene (reference sequence). V lost 5 bases and J lost 4, with 15 bases in between. CDR3 sequence reads: CASSVDRGVNQPQHF. The CDR3 DNA follows: TGTGCCAGTAGTGTGGACAGAGGGGTAAATCAGCCCCAGCATTTT. Combining the CDR3 with reference TRBV19 and TRBJ1-5 gives the whole variable domain DGGITQSPKYLFRKEGQNVTLSCEQNLNHDAMYWYRQDPGQGLRLIYYSQIVNDFQKGDIAEGYSVSREKKESFPLTVTSAQKNPTAFYLCASSVDRGVNQPQHFGDGTRLSIL.

This clone was counted between two and nine times. The chain joins TRBV18 to TRBJ1-1, with D possibly matching TRBD1 (5 bases). CDR3 length: 15 residues. The V end was cut by 6 bases, the J end by 4 bases, with 18 bases between. Germline V lookup: CDR1 KGHSH, CDR2 LQKENI. The CDR3 spells CASSPPGLGPTEAFF. As DNA, the CDR3 is TGTGCCAGCTCCCCCCCAGGGCTGGGTCCCACTGAAGCTTTCTTT.

The V call is TRBV23-1, the J call TRBJ2-2; 9 nucleotides agree with TRBD1. TRBV23-1 has ORF status, its function being uncertain. The V and J ends lost 2 bases and 6 bases, in that order; junction bases with no gene match: 4. The CDR3 totals 15 residues. The CDR3 coding sequence is TGCGCCAGCAGTCAAACCCGGGACAGGGCCGGGGAGCTGTTTTTT. Translating gives CASSQTRDRAGELFF.

This chain links TRBV6-6 with TRBJ2-7; 11 bases are a match to TRBD1. V shed 3 bases, J shed 0 bases, and the junction held 4 bases outside the gene matches. The CDR3 length is 16 residues. In germline, CDR1 is MNHNY, CDR2 SVGAGI (reference sequence). For the CDR3, the DNA is TGTGCCAGCAGTTATCTCGGACAGGGGGCCTCCTACGAGCAGTACTTC. Protein: CASSYLGQGASYEQYF.

J is TRBJ1-6 and V is TRBV6-5; D not resolved. The V end was cut by 10 bases, the J end by 12 bases, with 13 bases between. The V gene's germline CDR1 is MNHEY and CDR2 SVGAGI. The CDR3 is 11 residues long. The CDR3 coding sequence is TGTGCCAACATGCTGCGGGGACCCCTCCACTTT. Translation: CANMLRGPLHF.

The chain recombines TRBV5-1 with TRBJ2-5, with D perhaps matching TRBD1 (6 bases). Trimming removed 5 bases at V and 1 base at J, with 12 bases between. CDR1 SGHRS and CDR2 YFSETQ come from the germline V gene. The CDR3 runs 14 residues. The CDR3 DNA reads TGCGCCAGCAGGAACGGACAGATCCAAGAGACCCAGTACTTC. As protein: CASRNGQIQETQYF.

The rearrangement joins TRBV7-8 to TRBJ2-7; 11 positions match TRBD1. Germline CDR1 reads SGHVS; CDR2 reads FQNEAQ. The CDR3 totals 13 residues. V lost 5 bases, J lost 7 bases, and 4 bases stayed unmatched. The CDR3 region is CASSRGQGGEQYF. Written as DNA, the CDR3 is TGTGCCAGCAGCCGGGGACAGGGGGGAGAGCAGTACTTC.

To note about this clone: In the same sample, other DNA sequences code for this CDR3. The chain is built from TRBV6-5 and TRBJ1-1; 8 bases map to TRBD1. V lost 0 bases to trimming and J lost 5 bases; unmatched junction nucleotides: 2. This CDR3 comprises 14 residues. Germline lookup yields CDR1 MNHEY and CDR2 SVGAGI. The CDR3 DNA follows: TGTGCCAGCAGTTACTCTAGGACAGGGACTGAAGCTTTCTTT. Amino acid sequence: CASSYSRTGTEAFF.

Here the CDR3 reads CASTRTGMAYNEQFF. The CDR3 nucleotides are TGTGCCAGCACTCGGACAGGGATGGCCTACAATGAGCAGTTCTTC. The V call is TRBV2, the J call TRBJ2-1, with 8 bases that match TRBD1. The CDR3 totals 15 residues. Germline loops: CDR1 SNHLY, CDR2 FYNNEI. V lost 7 bases and J lost 2; bases outside the gene matches: 7.

CDR3 residues: CASSYPNSVNTEAFF. The CDR3 DNA sequence: TGTGCCAGCAGCTATCCGAACAGTGTAAACACTGAAGCTTTCTTT. The V call is TRBV5-6, the J call TRBJ1-1, with D uncertain. The CDR3 covers 15 residues. Germline lookup yields CDR1 SGHDT and CDR2 YYEEEE. V shed 3 bases and J shed 2 bases, with 14 bases lying between them.

V usage is TRBV11-3 and J usage is TRBJ2-7; 7 positions agree with TRBD1. With 5 bases clipped from V and 0 bases from J, the junction kept 7 bases outside the gene matches. The CDR3 totals 15 residues. Germline CDR1 SGHNT, CDR2 YENEEA. The DNA for the CDR3 is TGTGCCAGCAGCCACCGGGACAGTAACTCCTACGAGCAGTACTTC. Amino acids: CASSHRDSNSYEQYF.

This chain connects TRBV4-2 to TRBJ2-7; TRBD1 might be the D (6 bases). CDR1 and CDR2 (germline): LGHNA, YNFKEQ. The CDR3 sequence is 18 residues long. Deletions cut 3 bases from V and 6 bases from J, with 27 bases between. As DNA, the CDR3 is TGTGCCAGCAGCCATCGCCTGCCCGGACAGTCTGAGGAATGCGAGCAGTACTTC. Protein: CASSHRLPGQSEECEQYF.

V gene TRBV9 combines with J gene TRBJ1-6; no firm D call. V lost 4 bases to trimming and J lost 13 bases, with 18 bases between them. The CDR3 covers 14 residues. Germline values: CDR1 SGDLS, CDR2 YYNGEE. The CDR3 nucleotides read TGTGCCAGCAGCTCAACTTCGGATAAATCGCCCCTCCACTTT. It encodes CASSSTSDKSPLHF. Combining the CDR3 with reference TRBV9 and TRBJ1-6 gives the whole variable domain DSGVTQTPKHLITATGQRVTLRCSPRSGDLSVYWYQQSLDQGLQFLIQYYNGEERAKGNILERFSAQQFPDLHSELNLSSLELGDSALYFCASSSTSDKSPLHFGNGTRLTVT.

The rearrangement joins TRBV5-4 to TRBJ2-3; 8 bases map to TRBD2. J was trimmed by 3 bases and V by 9 bases; bases with no gene match: 15. The CDR3 has 16 amino acids. Germline values: CDR1 SGHNT, CDR2 YYREEE (reference sequence). The CDR3 protein is CATMEKSGGLTDTQYF. The CDR3 DNA is TGTGCCACGATGGAGAAAAGCGGGGGCCTAACAGATACGCAGTATTTT.

The chain's CDR3 is CASSFAQSLPDTQYF. DNA of the CDR3: TGTGCCAGCAGTTTTGCGCAGTCGTTGCCAGATACGCAGTATTTT. V is TRBV6-5 and J is TRBJ2-3, with no clear D. Germline-derived CDR1 and CDR2 are MNHEY and SVGAGI. CDR3 length: 15 residues. V was clipped by 4 bases and J by 4 bases, with 15 bases between them.

This clone was seen a single time. The genes are TRBV10-1 and TRBJ2-5, with 10 bases lining up with TRBD2. J was trimmed by 5 bases and V by 6 bases; bases with no gene match: 12. The length of the CDR3 is 16 residues. Germline loops: CDR1 WNHNN, CDR2 SYGVQD (reference sequence). CDR3: CASSGRASGGLETQYF. CDR3 coding DNA: TGCGCCAGCAGCGGTCGGGCTAGCGGGGGTCTGGAGACCCAGTACTTC.

The chain recombines TRBV4-3 with TRBJ1-1, with 9 bases that match TRBD1. The junction had 3 bases not matched to a gene; V was cut back by 1 base and J by 6 bases. The CDR3 length is 14 residues. Germline CDR1 LGHNA, CDR2 YSLEER. The CDR3 DNA reads TGCGCCAGCAGCCAAGTAGGACAGGGGTCTGAAGCTTTCTTT. As protein: CASSQVGQGSEAFF.

The genes are TRBV4-3 and TRBJ2-1; TRBD2 matches at 11 bases. From germline, CDR1 is LGHNA and CDR2 YSLEER. This CDR3 contains 20 residues. J gave up 0 bases and V 2 bases, and 12 bases lay outside the gene matches. The CDR3 sequence is CASSQKPALAGGYSYNEQFF. CDR3 nucleotide sequence: TGCGCCAGCAGCCAAAAACCGGCCTTAGCGGGAGGGTACTCCTACAATGAGCAGTTCTTC.

As to this clone: The identical CDR3 is also encoded by other nucleotide sequences in the sample. V gene TRBV7-9 combines with J gene TRBJ2-7; tentative D call: TRBD2 (6 bases). The CDR3 has 14 amino acids. V was clipped by 1 base and J by 2 bases, with 9 bases between them. Germline V gene data show CDR1 as SEHNR and CDR2 as FQNEAQ (reference sequence). CDR3: CASSLGGGPYEQYF. In DNA form, the CDR3 reads TGTGCCAGCAGCTTAGGGGGAGGACCCTACGAGCAGTACTTC.

The chain carries TRBV18 and TRBJ2-5; 10 nucleotides line up with TRBD1. With V trimmed by 4 bases and J by 5 bases, 7 bases remained unmatched. The CDR3 extends over 15 amino acids. CDR1 and CDR2 (germline): KGHSH, LQKENI. The CDR3 sequence is CASSLGQGFRETQYF. CDR3 DNA: TGTGCCAGCTCACTGGGACAGGGGTTCCGGGAGACCCAGTACTTC.